Included here is one T cell receptor beta chain sequence, with context. The antigen is unknown. The data stem from a study of persistence of HIV-infected CD4 T cells. The stimulus was lysate of CMV-infected fibroblasts, around 9.3 ug/mL. Sorted nonresponding memory CD4+ T cells were CD40L-negative, CD69-negative, CD45RO-high. The libraries were made with immunoSEQ version 4 in survey mode. The method was immunoSEQ multiplex PCR; TCRdb's version includes in-frame clones alone and lacks a portion of them. The table includes 35,000 to 40,000 clones, around 80% detected once. With 5 bases removed from V and 6 bases from J, the gap between germline ends came to 10 bases. The CDR3 runs to 11 residues. Germline loops: CDR1 DFQATT, CDR2 SNEGSKA (reference sequence).

The J gene is TRBJ1-1, the V gene TRBV20-1, with D unresolved. This clonotype was obtained from an adult man with HIV who was CMV-seropositive. Sample: CD4+ T cells sorted from PBMCs after 18-hour stimulation, taken from a patient who received antiretroviral therapy. CDR3 bases: TGCAGTGCTTTTTCGGACCCTGAAGCTTTCTTT. Protein sequence: CSAFSDPEAFF.